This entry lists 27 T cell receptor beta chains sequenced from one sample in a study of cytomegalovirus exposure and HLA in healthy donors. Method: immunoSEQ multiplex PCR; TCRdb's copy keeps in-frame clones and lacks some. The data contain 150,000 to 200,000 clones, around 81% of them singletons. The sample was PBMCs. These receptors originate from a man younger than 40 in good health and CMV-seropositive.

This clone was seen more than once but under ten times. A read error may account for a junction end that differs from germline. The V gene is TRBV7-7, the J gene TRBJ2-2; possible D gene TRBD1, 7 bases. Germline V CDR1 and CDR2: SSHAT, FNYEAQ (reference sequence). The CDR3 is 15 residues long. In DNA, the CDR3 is TGTGCTAGCAGCTTAGGAGGGGGCTACGCCGGGGAGCTGTTTTTT. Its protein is CASSLGGGYAGELFF.

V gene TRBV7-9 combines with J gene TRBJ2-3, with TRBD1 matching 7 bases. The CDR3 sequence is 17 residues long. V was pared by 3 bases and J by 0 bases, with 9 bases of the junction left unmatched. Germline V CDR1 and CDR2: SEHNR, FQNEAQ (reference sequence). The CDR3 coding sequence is TGTGCCAGCAGCTTCGAGGGGGCGGGCTCAAGCACAGATACGCAGTATTTT. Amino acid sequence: CASSFEGAGSSTDTQYF.

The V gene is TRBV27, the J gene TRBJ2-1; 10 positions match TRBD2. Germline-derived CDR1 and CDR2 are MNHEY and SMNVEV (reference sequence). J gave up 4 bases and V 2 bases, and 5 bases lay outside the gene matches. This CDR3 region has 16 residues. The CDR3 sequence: CASSLPPGLAYNEQFF. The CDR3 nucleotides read TGTGCCAGCAGTTTACCTCCGGGACTAGCGTACAATGAGCAGTTCTTC.

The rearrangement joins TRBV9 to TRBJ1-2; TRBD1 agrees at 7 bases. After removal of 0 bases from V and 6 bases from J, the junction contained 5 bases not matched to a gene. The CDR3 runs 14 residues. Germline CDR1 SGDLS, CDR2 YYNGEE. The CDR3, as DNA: TGTGCCAGCAGCGTAGCCGGGACAGCGAATGGCTACACCTTC. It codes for CASSVAGTANGYTF.

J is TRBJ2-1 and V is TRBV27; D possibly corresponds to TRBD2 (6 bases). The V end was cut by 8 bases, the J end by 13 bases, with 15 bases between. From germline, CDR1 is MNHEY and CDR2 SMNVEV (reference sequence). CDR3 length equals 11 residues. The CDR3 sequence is CASLRGKSQFF. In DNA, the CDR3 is TGTGCCAGCCTCCGGGGGAAATCACAGTTCTTC.

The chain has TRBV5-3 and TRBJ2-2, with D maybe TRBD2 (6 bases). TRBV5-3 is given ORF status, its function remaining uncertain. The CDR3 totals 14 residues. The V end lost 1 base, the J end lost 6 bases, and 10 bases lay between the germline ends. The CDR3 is CARSLMGGAGELFF. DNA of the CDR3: TGTGCCAGAAGCTTGATGGGGGGAGCCGGGGAGCTGTTTTTT.

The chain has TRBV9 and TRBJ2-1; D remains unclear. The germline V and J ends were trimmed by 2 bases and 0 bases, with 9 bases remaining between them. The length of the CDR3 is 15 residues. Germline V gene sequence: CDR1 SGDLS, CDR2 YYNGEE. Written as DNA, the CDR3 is TGTGCCAGCAGCGTTGCCCCGAGCTCCTACAATGAGCAGTTCTTC. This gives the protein CASSVAPSSYNEQFF.

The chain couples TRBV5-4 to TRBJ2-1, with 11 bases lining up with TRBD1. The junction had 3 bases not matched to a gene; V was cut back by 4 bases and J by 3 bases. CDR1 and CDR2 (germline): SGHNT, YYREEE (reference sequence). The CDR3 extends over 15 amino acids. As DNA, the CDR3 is TGTGCCAGCAGCCCGGGACAGGGGGTCTACAATGAGCAGTTCTTC. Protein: CASSPGQGVYNEQFF.

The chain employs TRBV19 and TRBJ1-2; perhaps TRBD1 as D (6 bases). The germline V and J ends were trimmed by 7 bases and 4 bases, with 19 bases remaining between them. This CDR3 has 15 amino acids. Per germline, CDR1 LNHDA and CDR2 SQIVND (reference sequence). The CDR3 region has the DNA TGTGCCAGTACCCCCCTCGGGGGGCGAGGCTATGGCTACACCTTC. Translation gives CASTPLGGRGYGYTF.

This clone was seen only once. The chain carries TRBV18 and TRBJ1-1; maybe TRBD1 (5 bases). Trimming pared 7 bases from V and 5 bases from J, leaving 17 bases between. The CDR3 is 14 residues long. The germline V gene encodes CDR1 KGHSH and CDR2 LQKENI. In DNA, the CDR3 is TGTGCCAGCTTCAGGGCGGGGGTAAGAACTGAAGCTTTCTTT. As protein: CASFRAGVRTEAFF.

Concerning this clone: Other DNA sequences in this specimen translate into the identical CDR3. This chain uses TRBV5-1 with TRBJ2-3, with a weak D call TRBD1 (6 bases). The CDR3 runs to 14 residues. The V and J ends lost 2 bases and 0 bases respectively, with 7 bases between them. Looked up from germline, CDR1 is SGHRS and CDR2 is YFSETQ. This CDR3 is CASSFTGSTDTQYF. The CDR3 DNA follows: TGCGCCAGCAGCTTTACAGGGAGCACAGATACGCAGTATTTT.

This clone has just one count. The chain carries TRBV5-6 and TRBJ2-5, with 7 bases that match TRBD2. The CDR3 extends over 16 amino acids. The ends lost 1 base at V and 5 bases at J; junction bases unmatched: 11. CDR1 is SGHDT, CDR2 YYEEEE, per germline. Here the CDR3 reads CASSLLAGGLGETQYF. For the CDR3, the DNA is TGTGCCAGCAGCTTGTTGGCCGGAGGACTAGGGGAGACCCAGTACTTC.

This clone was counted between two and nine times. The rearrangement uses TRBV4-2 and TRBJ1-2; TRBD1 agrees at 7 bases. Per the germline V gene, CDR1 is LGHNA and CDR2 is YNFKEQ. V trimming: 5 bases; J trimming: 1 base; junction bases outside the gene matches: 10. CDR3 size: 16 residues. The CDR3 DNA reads TGTGCCAGCAGCAAAACAGGGGTAGGAAATAACTATGGCTACACCTTC. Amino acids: CASSKTGVGNNYGYTF.

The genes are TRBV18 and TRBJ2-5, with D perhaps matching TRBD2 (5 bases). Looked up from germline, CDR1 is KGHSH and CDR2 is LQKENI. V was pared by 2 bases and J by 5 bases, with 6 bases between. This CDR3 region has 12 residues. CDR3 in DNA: TGTGCCAGCTCACCAACGGGGGAGACCCAGTACTTC. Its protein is CASSPTGETQYF.

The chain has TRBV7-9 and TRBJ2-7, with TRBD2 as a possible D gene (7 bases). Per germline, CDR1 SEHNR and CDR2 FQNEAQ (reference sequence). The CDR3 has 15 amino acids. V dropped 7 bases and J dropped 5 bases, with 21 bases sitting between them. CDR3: CASNRGGSRANEQYF. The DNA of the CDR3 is TGTGCCAGCAATAGGGGGGGCTCGAGGGCGAACGAGCAGTACTTC.

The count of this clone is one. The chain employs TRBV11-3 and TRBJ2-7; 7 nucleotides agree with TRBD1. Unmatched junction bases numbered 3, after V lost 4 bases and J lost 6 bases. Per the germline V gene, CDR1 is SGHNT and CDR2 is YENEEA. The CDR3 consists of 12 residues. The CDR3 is CASSYRGSEQYF. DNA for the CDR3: TGTGCCAGCAGCTACAGGGGCAGCGAGCAGTACTTC.

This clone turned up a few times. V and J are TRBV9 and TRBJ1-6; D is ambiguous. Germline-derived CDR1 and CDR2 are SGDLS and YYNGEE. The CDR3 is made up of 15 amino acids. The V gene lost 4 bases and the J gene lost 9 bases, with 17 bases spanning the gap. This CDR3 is CASSPWGGRGSPLHF. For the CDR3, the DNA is TGTGCCAGCAGCCCGTGGGGAGGCCGGGGTTCACCCCTCCACTTT.

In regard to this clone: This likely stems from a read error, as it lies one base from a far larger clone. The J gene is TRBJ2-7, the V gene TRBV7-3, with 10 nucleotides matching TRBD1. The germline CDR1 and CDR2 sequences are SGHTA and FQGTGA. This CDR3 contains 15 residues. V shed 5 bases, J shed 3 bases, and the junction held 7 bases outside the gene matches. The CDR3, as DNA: TGTGCCAGCAGCGCCGGGACAGGGGAAGGCTACGAGCAGTACTTC. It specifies CASSAGTGEGYEQYF.

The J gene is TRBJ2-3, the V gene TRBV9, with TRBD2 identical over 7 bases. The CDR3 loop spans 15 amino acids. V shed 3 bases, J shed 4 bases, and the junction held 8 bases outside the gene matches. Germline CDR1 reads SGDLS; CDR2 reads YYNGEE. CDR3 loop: CASSGGEGISDTQYF. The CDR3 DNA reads TGTGCCAGCAGCGGAGGGGAGGGGATTTCAGATACGCAGTATTTT.

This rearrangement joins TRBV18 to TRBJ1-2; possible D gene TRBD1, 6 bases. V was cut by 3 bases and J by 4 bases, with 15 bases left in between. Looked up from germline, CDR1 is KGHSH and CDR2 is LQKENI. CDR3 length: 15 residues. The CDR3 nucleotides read TGTGCCAGCTCACCTACTACCCCGGACAGCTATGGCTACACCTTC. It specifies CASSPTTPDSYGYTF.

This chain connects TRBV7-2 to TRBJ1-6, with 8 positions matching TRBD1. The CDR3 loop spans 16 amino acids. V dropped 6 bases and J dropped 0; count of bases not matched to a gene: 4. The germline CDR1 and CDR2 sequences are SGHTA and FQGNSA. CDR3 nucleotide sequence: TGTGCCAGCAGGGGACAGGCGAGCTCCTATAATTCACCCCTCCACTTT. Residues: CASRGQASSYNSPLHF.

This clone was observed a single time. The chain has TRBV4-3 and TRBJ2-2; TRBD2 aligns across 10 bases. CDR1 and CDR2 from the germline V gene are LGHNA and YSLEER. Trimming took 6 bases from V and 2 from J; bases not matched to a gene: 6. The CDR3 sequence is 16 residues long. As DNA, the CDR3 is TGCGCCAGCAGACCCCTAGCGGGGGCCAACACCGGGGAGCTGTTTTTT. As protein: CASRPLAGANTGELFF.

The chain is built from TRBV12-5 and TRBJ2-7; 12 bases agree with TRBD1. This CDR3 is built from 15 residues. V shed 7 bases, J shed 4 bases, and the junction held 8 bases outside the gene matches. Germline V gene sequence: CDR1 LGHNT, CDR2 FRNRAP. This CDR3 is CASAPGTGGPYEQYF. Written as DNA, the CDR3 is TGTGCTAGTGCCCCCGGGACAGGGGGCCCGTACGAGCAGTACTTC.

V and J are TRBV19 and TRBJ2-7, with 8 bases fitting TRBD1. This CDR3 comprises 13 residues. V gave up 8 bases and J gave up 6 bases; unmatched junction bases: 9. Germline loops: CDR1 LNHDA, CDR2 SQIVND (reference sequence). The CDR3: CASDDRGTGEQYF. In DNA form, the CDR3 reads TGTGCCAGTGATGACAGGGGAACGGGCGAGCAGTACTTC.

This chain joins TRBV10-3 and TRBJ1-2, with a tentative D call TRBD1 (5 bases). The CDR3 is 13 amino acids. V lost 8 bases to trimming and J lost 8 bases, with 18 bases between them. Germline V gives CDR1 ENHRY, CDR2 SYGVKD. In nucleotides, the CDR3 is TGTGCCATCGGCGGGGGAGCCGGTGGAGGCTACACCTTC. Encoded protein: CAIGGGAGGGYTF.

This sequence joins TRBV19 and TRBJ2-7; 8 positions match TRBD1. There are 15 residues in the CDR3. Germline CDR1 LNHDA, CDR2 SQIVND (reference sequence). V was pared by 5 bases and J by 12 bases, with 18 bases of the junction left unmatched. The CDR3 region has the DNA TGTGCCAGTAGTCCAGGGAGGACAGGGCCCACTTCTCGGTACTTC. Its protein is CASSPGRTGPTSRYF.

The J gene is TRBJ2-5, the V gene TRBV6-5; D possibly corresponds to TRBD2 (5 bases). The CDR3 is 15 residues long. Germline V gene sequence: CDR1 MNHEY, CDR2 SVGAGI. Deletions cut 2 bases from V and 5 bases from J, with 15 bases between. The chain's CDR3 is CASSYLNAGGETQYF. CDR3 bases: TGTGCCAGCAGTTACCTAAACGCGGGTGGGGAGACCCAGTACTTC.